This T cell receptor (beta chain) comes out of a study of T cells in Graves' hyperthyroidism and ophthalmopathy. The CDR3 extends over 14 amino acids. V lost 7 bases and J lost 7; bases outside the gene matches: 12. CDR1 MNHEY and CDR2 SVGEGT come from the germline V gene. This clonotype was seen more than once but under ten times. A much more abundant neighbour one base away suggests this may be a read error. With duration under 3 months, ophthalmopathy was active: Clinical Activity Score at least 3, NOSPECS at least 4. The study excluded patients with uncontrolled infection, other autoimmune disease, pregnancy or lactation. In making diagnoses, clinical symptoms, serum thyroxine and TRAb, thyroid ultrasound and orbital computed tomography were all used. Using RNA transcripts as the source, TCR beta CDR3 regions were amplified. During a first-round RT-PCR of the TCR CDR3, the HTBI primer set was used. TCRdb independently ran MiXCR on the multiplex PCR reads; one entry per CDR3 protein. The profile shows under 350,000 distinct CDR3 sequences, about 18% of them singletons.

The specimen was blood. The TCR comes from a woman in her sixties with Graves' ophthalmopathy. The chain recombines TRBV6-2 or TRBV6-3 with TRBJ1-1; TRBD1 matches at 7 bases. DNA for the CDR3: TGTGCCAGCACCCGGACAGGTGGGAACGTTGAAGCTTTCTTT. As protein: CASTRTGGNVEAFF.